The 26 T cell receptor beta chains given below trace back to one sample, sequenced in a study of shared clonotypes between healthy human individuals. Measured with immunoSEQ multiplex PCR; TCRdb has only the in-frame clones, and not every one. The sample lists some 2 million clones, roughly 94% occurring once. Naive CD8 cells comprised CD45RO-negative, CCR7-positively selected cells, excluding terminally differentiated effector memory CD45RA+ cells. Sample: naive CD8+ T cells sorted from blood. The source of these receptors is a man younger than 30 in good health.

The chain combines TRBV4-1 with TRBJ2-7, with D perhaps being TRBD1 or TRBD2 (5 bases each). The V gene's germline CDR1 is MGHRA and CDR2 YSYEKL. The CDR3 has 14 amino acids. Trimming removed 4 bases from V and 3 bases from J, with 13 bases in between. The CDR3 reads CASSPRDLDYEQYF. In DNA, the CDR3 is TGCGCCAGCAGCCCTCGGGACCTCGACTACGAGCAGTACTTC.

The V and J genes are TRBV13 and TRBJ2-3, with D perhaps given as TRBD1 or TRBD2 (5 bases each). The CDR3 runs 16 residues. The germline gives CDR1 PRHDT, CDR2 FYEKMQ (reference sequence). Deletions cut 5 bases from V and 2 bases from J, with 17 bases between. The CDR3, as DNA: TGTGCCAGCAGCCCCCCGAGGGAGACAGTCACAGATACGCAGTATTTT. This gives the protein CASSPPRETVTDTQYF. Together with reference TRBV13 and TRBJ2-3, the CDR3 gives the full variable domain: AAGVIQSPRHLIKEKRETATLKCYPIPRHDTVYWYQQGPGQDPQFLISFYEKMQSDKGSIPDRFSAQQFSDYHSELNMSSLELGDSALYFCASSPPRETVTDTQYFGPGTRLTVL.

The V and J genes are TRBV27 and TRBJ2-7, with 12 nucleotides matching TRBD2. This CDR3 is 17 amino acids long. V shed 4 bases and J 3 bases; nucleotides not matched to a gene: 10. Germline CDR1 is MNHEY and CDR2 is SMNVEV (reference sequence). CDR3 region: CASSSRLAGDNNYEQYF. DNA of the CDR3: TGTGCCAGCAGTTCCCGACTAGCGGGAGATAACAACTACGAGCAGTACTTC.

The chain is built from TRBV7-8 and TRBJ2-1; 12 bases align to TRBD2. V trimming: 3 bases; J trimming: 5 bases; junction bases outside the gene matches: 2. This CDR3 is built from 15 residues. Germline V gene lookup returns CDR1 SGHVS and CDR2 FQNEAQ. The CDR3 coding sequence is TGTGCCAGCAGCTTGGGACTAGCGGGTAACAATGAGCAGTTCTTC. It yields the protein CASSLGLAGNNEQFF.

This rearrangement joins TRBV9 to TRBJ2-1, with TRBD2 matching over 12 bases. The germline CDR1 and CDR2 sequences are SGDLS and YYNGEE. V trimming: 0 bases; J trimming: 2 bases; junction bases outside the gene matches: 6. The CDR3 extends over 18 amino acids. CDR3 nucleotides: TGTGCCAGCAGCGTAGGCCCTGGACTAGCGGGGACCTACAATGAGCAGTTCTTC. It encodes CASSVGPGLAGTYNEQFF.

This rearrangement joins TRBV4-3 to TRBJ2-5; D gene ambiguous. The CDR3 is 15 residues long. Trimming took 0 bases from V and 4 from J, leaving 12 bases between them. Per germline, CDR1 LGHNA and CDR2 YSLEER. CDR3 in DNA: TGCGCCAGCAGCCAAGATCGAGCCGTCGGAGAGACCCAGTACTTC. Translating it yields CASSQDRAVGETQYF.

The gene calls are TRBV6-5 and TRBJ2-3; no clear D. Trimming took 1 base from V and 0 from J, leaving 8 bases between them. Germline CDR1 MNHEY, CDR2 SVGAGI. This CDR3 is 15 amino acids long. The CDR3 DNA follows: TGTGCCAGCAGTTACTTCGGGTCTAGCACAGATACGCAGTATTTT. It is translated as CASSYFGSSTDTQYF.

The count of this clone is one. CDR3 sequence (DNA): TGTGCCAGCAGCGGTGCTAGCGGGGGGGCCTACGAGCAGTACTTC. As protein: CASSGASGGAYEQYF. V usage is TRBV9 and J usage is TRBJ2-7; 12 bases are a match to TRBD2. The CDR3 sequence is 15 residues long. The trim removed 3 bases at V and 2 bases at J, leaving 3 bases unmatched. Germline CDR1 is SGDLS and CDR2 is YYNGEE.

V is TRBV28 and J is TRBJ2-7; D remains unclear. V was shortened by 3 bases and J by 2 bases, with 11 bases between the two germline ends. Germline-derived CDR1 and CDR2 are MDHEN and SYDVKM. The CDR3 is 14 residues long. CDR3 sequence: CASSFRLWTYEQYF. The CDR3 DNA is TGTGCCAGCAGTTTCAGACTGTGGACCTACGAGCAGTACTTC. The full variable domain, in which reference TRBV28 and TRBJ2-7 provide the parts outside the CDR3, is DVKVTQSSRYLVKRTGEKVFLECVQDMDHENMFWYRQDPGLGLRLIYFSYDVKMKEKGDIPEGYSVSREKKERFSLILESASTNQTSMYLCASSFRLWTYEQYFGPGTRLTVT.

V and J are TRBV6-1 and TRBJ2-5; D gene uncertain. The CDR3 spans 10 residues. Germline V gene lookup returns CDR1 MNHNS and CDR2 SASEGT. The V end was cut by 8 bases, the J end by 1 base, with 2 bases between. CDR3 in amino acids: CASAQETQYF. The CDR3 nucleotides read TGTGCCAGCGCCCAAGAGACCCAGTACTTC.

The genes are TRBV18 and TRBJ2-7, with TRBD2 matching over 9 bases. Germline-derived CDR1 and CDR2 are KGHSH and LQKENI. The CDR3 totals 15 residues. V was pared by 2 bases and J by 6 bases, with 8 bases of the junction left unmatched. CDR3 sequence reads: CASSPRTSEGLEQYF. CDR3 coding DNA: TGTGCCAGCTCACCAAGGACTAGCGAGGGTCTCGAGCAGTACTTC.

This rearrangement joins TRBV5-1 to TRBJ2-7; D is perhaps TRBD1 (5 bases). CDR3 length: 14 amino acids. Germline CDR1 reads SGHRS; CDR2 reads YFSETQ. The germline V and J ends were trimmed by 0 bases and 5 bases, with 12 bases remaining between them. The CDR3 is CASSLASGKNEQYF. As DNA, the CDR3 is TGCGCCAGCAGCTTGGCCTCAGGGAAGAACGAGCAGTACTTC.

This chain uses TRBV6-1 with TRBJ1-3; no definite D call. From germline, CDR1 is MNHNS and CDR2 SASEGT. The CDR3 is 15 residues long. V dropped 2 bases and J dropped 0 bases, with 8 bases sitting between them. CDR3 coding DNA: TGTGCCAGCAGTGAAAACGAGGGCTCTGGAAACACCATATATTTT. Translated: CASSENEGSGNTIYF.

A single count supports this clone. This sample also contains other DNA sequences that code for the same CDR3. This sequence joins TRBV5-6 and TRBJ2-7; a weak D match, TRBD1 (6 bases). The germline gives CDR1 SGHDT, CDR2 YYEEEE. The CDR3 consists of 13 residues. Deletions cut 3 bases from V and 2 bases from J, with 9 bases between. CDR3 nucleotide sequence: TGTGCCAGCAGCTGGGACATAGCCTACGAGCAGTACTTC. Its protein is CASSWDIAYEQYF.

The chain employs TRBV9 and TRBJ2-1; 7 bases map to TRBD2. The junction had 14 bases not matched to a gene; V was cut back by 4 bases and J by 4 bases. Germline V CDR1 and CDR2: SGDLS, YYNGEE. CDR3 length: 17 residues. CDR3 nucleotides: TGTGCCAGCAGCTTTTACCCGGTGGGAGGGGAATACAATGAGCAGTTCTTC. It yields the protein CASSFYPVGGEYNEQFF. The complete variable domain, with remaining parts taken from reference TRBV9 and TRBJ2-1, reads DSGVTQTPKHLITATGQRVTLRCSPRSGDLSVYWYQQSLDQGLQFLIQYYNGEERAKGNILERFSAQQFPDLHSELNLSSLELGDSALYFCASSFYPVGGEYNEQFFGPGTRLTVL.

As for this clone: Other DNA sequences in the sample encode the same CDR3. The chain recombines TRBV28 with TRBJ2-7; D is undetermined. V lost 2 bases and J lost 3, with 5 bases in between. The CDR3 covers 12 residues. Germline assignment: CDR1 MDHEN and CDR2 SYDVKM. The DNA for the CDR3 is TGTGCCAGCAGTTTACCGGGCTACGAGCAGTACTTC. Translating gives CASSLPGYEQYF.

This chain links TRBV19 with TRBJ1-1; D might be TRBD1 (5 bases). V lost 8 bases to trimming and J lost 0 bases, with 16 bases between them. The CDR3 spans 15 residues. Germline CDR1 LNHDA, CDR2 SQIVND (reference sequence). For the CDR3, the DNA is TGTGCCAGTGGTAGACATCGGGGGATGAACACTGAAGCTTTCTTT. Amino acids: CASGRHRGMNTEAFF.

The CDR3 nucleotides read TGTGCCAGCAGCTCCCCATCGGGGGGGCGCGATGAAAAACTGTTTTTT. Its protein product is CASSSPSGGRDEKLFF. The V call is TRBV11-2, the J call TRBJ1-4, with D tentatively TRBD1 (6 bases). The CDR3 totals 16 residues. The germline V and J ends were trimmed by 4 bases and 6 bases, with 18 bases remaining between them. In germline, CDR1 is SGHAT, CDR2 FQNNGV. The entire variable domain, with the rest obtained from reference TRBV11-2 and TRBJ1-4, is as follows: EAGVAQSPRYKIIEKRQSVAFWCNPISGHATLYWYQQILGQGPKLLIQFQNNGVVDDSQLPKDRFSAERLKGVDSTLKIQPAKLEDSAVYLCASSSPSGGRDEKLFFGSGTQLSVL.

This chain uses TRBV5-3 with TRBJ2-6, with 10 bases aligning to TRBD1. TRBV5-3 is assigned to the ORF class and has an uncertain function. The CDR3 is made up of 18 amino acids. After removal of 4 bases from V and 2 bases from J, the junction contained 9 bases not matched to a gene. The CDR3 loop reads CARSADRGRLTGANVLTF. DNA of the CDR3: TGTGCCAGAAGCGCAGACAGGGGGCGCCTAACTGGGGCCAACGTCCTGACTTTC.

V usage is TRBV28 and J usage is TRBJ1-5, with unresolved D. CDR1 MDHEN and CDR2 SYDVKM come from the germline V gene. V lost 4 bases and J 4 bases, leaving 17 bases between the germline ends. The CDR3 is 16 amino acids. The CDR3 reads CASSSPDGFGNQPQHF. Written as DNA, the CDR3 is TGTGCCAGCAGTTCTCCCGACGGATTTGGGAATCAGCCCCAGCATTTT. The variable domain in full, with the rest retrieved from reference TRBV28 and TRBJ1-5, is DVKVTQSSRYLVKRTGEKVFLECVQDMDHENMFWYRQDPGLGLRLIYFSYDVKMKEKGDIPEGYSVSREKKERFSLILESASTNQTSMYLCASSSPDGFGNQPQHFGDGTRLSIL.

The chain couples TRBV5-1 to TRBJ1-1; a possible D gene is TRBD1 (6 bases). V lost 0 bases and J lost 3, with 15 bases in between. CDR3 size: 16 residues. CDR1 is SGHRS and CDR2 is YFSETQ in the germline V gene. The CDR3 sequence is CASSLVRGARDTEAFF. CDR3 nucleotide sequence: TGCGCCAGCAGCTTGGTAAGGGGGGCGAGGGACACTGAAGCTTTCTTT.

The V and J genes are TRBV27 and TRBJ2-7; D is perhaps TRBD1 (6 bases). V dropped 2 bases and J dropped 7 bases, with 18 bases sitting between them. The CDR3 runs 15 residues. Per the germline V gene, CDR1 is MNHEY and CDR2 is SMNVEV (reference sequence). Written as DNA, the CDR3 is TGTGCCAGCAGTTTAGAGTACAGGGACCGCGGGGAGCAGTACTTC. Amino acids: CASSLEYRDRGEQYF.

V and J are TRBV27 and TRBJ2-2; unclear D gene. CDR3 size: 13 residues. With 5 bases removed from V and 4 bases from J, the gap between germline ends came to 8 bases. Germline-derived CDR1 and CDR2 are MNHEY and SMNVEV (reference sequence). CDR3 protein: CASSITPTGELFF. The CDR3 DNA reads TGTGCCAGCAGTATCACACCCACCGGGGAGCTGTTTTTT.

The chain joins TRBV27 to TRBJ2-7; 13 bases align to TRBD2. There are 15 residues in the CDR3. V trimming: 5 bases; J trimming: 7 bases; junction bases outside the gene matches: 8. Germline CDR1 is MNHEY and CDR2 is SMNVEV (reference sequence). The CDR3 spells CASSAYGLAGVEQYF. In DNA form, the CDR3 reads TGTGCCAGCAGTGCCTACGGACTAGCGGGAGTGGAGCAGTACTTC.

The chain is built from TRBV11-1 and TRBJ2-7; D remains unclear. V lost 3 bases to trimming and J lost 1 base, with 7 bases between them. CDR3 length equals 13 residues. The germline V gene has CDR1 SGHAT and CDR2 FQDESV (reference sequence). In DNA form, the CDR3 reads TGTGCCAGCAGCTTGGGTAGTTCCTACGAGCAGTACTTC. Translation gives CASSLGSSYEQYF.

The V and J genes are TRBV13 and TRBJ2-7; D uncertain. CDR1 PRHDT and CDR2 FYEKMQ come from the germline V gene (reference sequence). This CDR3 has 12 residues. Trimming took 3 bases from V and 6 from J, leaving 9 bases between them. The CDR3 bases are TGTGCCAGCAGCTTGTTCGGGTTCGAGCAGTACTTC. It is translated as CASSLFGFEQYF.